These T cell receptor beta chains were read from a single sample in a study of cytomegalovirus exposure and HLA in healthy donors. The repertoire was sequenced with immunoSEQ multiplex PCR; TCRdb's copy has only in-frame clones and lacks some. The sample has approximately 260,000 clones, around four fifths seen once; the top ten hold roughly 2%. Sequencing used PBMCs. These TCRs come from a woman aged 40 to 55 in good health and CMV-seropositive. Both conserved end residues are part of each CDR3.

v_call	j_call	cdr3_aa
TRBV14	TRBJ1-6	CASSPRTGNSPLHF
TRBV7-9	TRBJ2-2	CASSVGLAGISAGELFF
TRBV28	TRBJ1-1	CASSSRRYMNTEAFF
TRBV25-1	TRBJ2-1	CASSGDRGFSYNEQFF
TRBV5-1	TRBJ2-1	CASSLVGSGSFNEQFF
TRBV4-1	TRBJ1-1	CASSLGHLNTEAFF
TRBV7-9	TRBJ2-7	CASSLGRGTYEQYF
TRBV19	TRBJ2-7	CASSHPTSGTYEQYF
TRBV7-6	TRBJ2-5	CASNSGTGAPETQYF
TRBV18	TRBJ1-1	CASSPYEQNTEAFF
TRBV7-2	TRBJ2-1	CASSLGLANTPLYNEQFF
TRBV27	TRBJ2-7	CASRAGLAGGYEQYF